The rows below give T cell receptor beta chains drawn from one sample of a study of OX40 agonist ivuxolimab in advanced cancers. The table came from immunoSEQ multiplex PCR; TCRdb's copy has only in-frame clones and leaves some out. This table holds roughly 76,000 clones, about 83% found once. The source material was CD4+ or CD8+ T cells sorted from blood, sampled in a trial of the OX40 agonist ivuxolimab. The source is an adult with an advanced solid tumor such as melanoma, head and neck, liver or kidney cancer. Each CDR3 is given without its conserved first and last residue.

j_gene: TRBJ2-5; v_gene: TRBV7-2; CDR3aa: ASSLRRGGLIRETQY
j_gene: TRBJ2-7; v_gene: TRBV2; CDR3aa: ASSGGGVYDEQY
j_gene: TRBJ2-7; v_gene: TRBV19; CDR3aa: ASSGTSGYEQY
j_gene: TRBJ1-1; v_gene: TRBV10-2; CDR3aa: ASRPGSNTEAF
j_gene: TRBJ2-5; v_gene: TRBV5-5; CDR3aa: ASSLQQTQY
j_gene: TRBJ2-7; v_gene: TRBV19; CDR3aa: ASSMASGTEYEQY
j_gene: TRBJ1-5; v_gene: TRBV30; CDR3aa: AWSVFGNQPQH
j_gene: TRBJ2-3; v_gene: TRBV10-3; CDR3aa: AIIIRYGTDTQY
j_gene: TRBJ2-3; v_gene: TRBV2; CDR3aa: ASSGRDRGTDTQY
j_gene: TRBJ1-1; v_gene: TRBV5-1; CDR3aa: ASSVLTGDAEAF
j_gene: TRBJ1-1; v_gene: TRBV5-1; CDR3aa: ASSLQDMNTEAF
j_gene: TRBJ2-1; v_gene: TRBV9; CDR3aa: ASSVRSGGSYNEQF
j_gene: TRBJ2-7; v_gene: TRBV6-6; CDR3aa: ASSLPRGDGVSAQY
j_gene: TRBJ2-7; v_gene: TRBV18; CDR3aa: ASSPSYVQYEQY
j_gene: TRBJ2-1; v_gene: TRBV18; CDR3aa: ASSLRTGQNEQF
j_gene: TRBJ2-1; v_gene: TRBV5-1; CDR3aa: ASSSGLAGGSPNEQF
j_gene: TRBJ1-1; v_gene: TRBV7-8; CDR3aa: ASSLGRNTEAF
j_gene: TRBJ2-7; v_gene: TRBV4-3; CDR3aa: ASSLGPEVSYEQY
j_gene: TRBJ2-1; v_gene: TRBV28; CDR3aa: ASSSPQGAGGNEQF
j_gene: TRBJ1-1; v_gene: TRBV2; CDR3aa: ASSEDVNTEAF
j_gene: TRBJ1-1; v_gene: TRBV30; CDR3aa: AWSGNTNTEAF
j_gene: TRBJ1-2; v_gene: TRBV6-5; CDR3aa: ASSYADTNYGYT
j_gene: TRBJ1-5; v_gene: TRBV30; CDR3aa: AWSPRDRGYQPQH
j_gene: TRBJ1-5; v_gene: TRBV19; CDR3aa: KGNQPQH
j_gene: TRBJ1-1; v_gene: TRBV6-1; CDR3aa: ASSAVGQGTEAF
j_gene: TRBJ2-1; v_gene: TRBV29-1; CDR3aa: SVEVDGGPGVEQF
j_gene: TRBJ1-2; v_gene: TRBV30; CDR3aa: AWSVSIGFGYT
j_gene: TRBJ2-7; v_gene: TRBV18; CDR3aa: ASSPHGNTYEQY